One sample yielded the 32 T cell receptor beta chains listed below, sequenced in a study of blood T cell repertoires in COVID-19. Libraries were prepared by immunoSEQ multiplex PCR; TCRdb keeps only in-frame clonotypes and omits some of them. The data show about 260,000 clones, with about 85% seen just once and approximately 3.8% held by the top ten. Sequencing was done on a sample of peripheral blood. All receptors derive from a man in his fifties or sixties who had recovered from COVID-19.

This sequence joins TRBV6-5 and TRBJ2-2; 9 nucleotides match TRBD1. The J segment lost 3 bases and the V segment lost 6 bases, leaving 5 bases of the junction unmatched. This CDR3 is 15 amino acids long. Germline V lookup: CDR1 MNHEY, CDR2 SVGAGI. Here the CDR3 reads CASSYRGLDTGELFF. In DNA form, the CDR3 reads TGTGCCAGCAGCTACAGGGGGCTGGACACCGGGGAGCTGTTTTTT.

This chain joins TRBV6-5 and TRBJ1-2, with D maybe TRBD1 (6 bases). The CDR3 length is 15 residues. Trimming pared 6 bases from V and 4 bases from J, leaving 18 bases between. Germline V gene data show CDR1 as MNHEY and CDR2 as SVGAGI. CDR3 in amino acids: CASRRLTGRFYGYTF. As DNA, the CDR3 is TGTGCCAGCAGGCGATTGACAGGTCGGTTCTATGGCTACACCTTC.

The rearrangement uses TRBV5-8 and TRBJ2-1; TRBD2 matches 9 bases. There are 16 residues in the CDR3. Germline CDR1 SGHTS, CDR2 YDEGEE. V lost 2 bases and J lost 8; bases outside the gene matches: 11. CDR3 DNA sequence: TGTGCCAGCAGCTTCTGGCCGCGCGGGGGGGCCCATGAGCAGTTCTTC. Protein sequence: CASSFWPRGGAHEQFF.

This chain joins TRBV12-5 and TRBJ1-1; 7 bases fit TRBD1. Germline V CDR1 and CDR2: LGHNT, FRNRAP. The length of the CDR3 is 17 residues. J lost 0 bases, V lost 1 base, and 8 bases had no gene match. CDR3: CASGLGNRGDMNTEAFF. The CDR3 DNA reads as TGTGCTAGTGGTTTGGGGAACAGGGGAGACATGAACACTGAAGCTTTCTTT.

The chain uses TRBV7-2 and TRBJ2-7; 9 positions match TRBD1. This CDR3 has 15 amino acids. The germline CDR1 and CDR2 sequences are SGHTA and FQGNSA. Trimming removed 7 bases from V and 6 bases from J; junction bases left unmatched: 13. The CDR3 nucleotides are TGTGCCAGCAACGGAGGGACAGGGAGGGTCGGCGAGCAGTACTTC. The encoded protein is CASNGGTGRVGEQYF.

Notes on this clone: Mismatch with germline at one junction end may stem from a read error. The V gene is TRBV24-1, the J gene TRBJ2-3, with TRBD1 matching over 7 bases. The CDR3 is 14 residues long. Germline V gives CDR1 KGHDR, CDR2 SFDVKD. The CDR3 is CASSRTGSTDTQYF. The CDR3 nucleotides are TGTGCCTCCAGTCGGACAGGAAGCACAGATACGCAGTATTTT.

V usage is TRBV6-5 and J usage is TRBJ1-2; 9 bases align to TRBD1. The J segment lost 7 bases and the V segment lost 7 bases, leaving 7 bases of the junction unmatched. This CDR3 has 13 residues. The V gene's germline CDR1 is MNHEY and CDR2 SVGAGI. CDR3 region: CASKPGQGVGYTF. The CDR3 DNA is TGTGCCAGCAAGCCGGGACAGGGAGTTGGCTACACCTTC.

The chain carries TRBV5-6 and TRBJ1-1, with D perhaps matching TRBD1 (5 bases). The CDR3 loop spans 16 amino acids. From germline, CDR1 is SGHDT and CDR2 YYEEEE. Deletions cut 3 bases from V and 5 bases from J, with 20 bases between. CDR3 nucleotide sequence: TGTGCCAGCAGCTCCACCATTGGGGGGTCTAATACTGAAGCTTTCTTT. Translated: CASSSTIGGSNTEAFF.

The rearrangement links TRBV19 to TRBJ2-2; TRBD1 matches 9 bases. Germline CDR1 is LNHDA and CDR2 is SQIVND (reference sequence). V was clipped by 3 bases and J by 3 bases; unmatched bases: 5. This CDR3 region has 16 residues. The DNA for the CDR3 is TGTGCCAGTAGTATGGGAGACAGGGGGGACACCGGGGAGCTGTTTTTT. The encoded protein is CASSMGDRGDTGELFF.

This chain uses TRBV24-1 with TRBJ2-1; 9 positions match TRBD1. The V segment lost 5 bases and the J segment 0 bases; nucleotides outside the gene matches: 7. This CDR3 contains 17 residues. CDR1 and CDR2 from the germline V gene are KGHDR and SFDVKD. Here the CDR3 DNA reads TGTGCCACCAGTGGTCGGACAGGGGCTAGCTCCTACAATGAGCAGTTCTTC. It encodes CATSGRTGASSYNEQFF.

The chain is built from TRBV9 and TRBJ2-1; 11 bases align to TRBD2. Trimming cost V 0 bases and J 6 bases; bases outside gene matches: 8. CDR1 is SGDLS and CDR2 is YYNGEE in the germline V gene. The CDR3 extends over 17 amino acids. The CDR3 sequence is CASSVDVTSGVLNEQFF. In nucleotides, the CDR3 is TGTGCCAGCAGCGTAGATGTGACTAGCGGGGTCCTCAATGAGCAGTTCTTC.

V gene TRBV20-1 combines with J gene TRBJ1-2; 7 bases are shared with TRBD1. The CDR3 contains 14 residues. Germline assignment: CDR1 DFQATT and CDR2 SNEGSKA (reference sequence). J was trimmed by 4 bases and V by 3 bases; bases with no gene match: 8. The CDR3: CSASLLGGLYGYTF. CDR3 nucleotide sequence: TGCAGTGCTAGTTTATTAGGGGGCCTCTATGGCTACACCTTC.

J is TRBJ2-3 and V is TRBV24-1, with 15 nucleotides matching TRBD2. The CDR3 covers 16 residues. Trimming cost V 4 bases and J 8 bases; bases outside gene matches: 6. In germline, CDR1 is KGHDR, CDR2 SFDVKD. CDR3 bases: TGTGCCACCAGTGAAGGACTAGCGGGGGGGCATGGTACGCAGTATTTT. This sequence encodes CATSEGLAGGHGTQYF.

The CDR3 DNA sequence: TGCAGCGTTGCTCACATTCCCTCTAGCGGGGGCCCCATTGGAAATGAGCAGTTCTTC. It translates to CSVAHIPSSGGPIGNEQFF. This rearrangement joins TRBV29-1 to TRBJ2-1; 10 bases are a match to TRBD2. Germline V lookup: CDR1 SQVTM, CDR2 ANQGSEA. CDR3 size: 19 residues. The V segment lost 4 bases and the J segment 7 bases; nucleotides outside the gene matches: 22.

The chain combines TRBV6-5 with TRBJ1-1; possibly TRBD1 for D (5 bases). The CDR3 totals 14 residues. Trimming shortened V by 10 bases and J by 0 bases, and 15 bases separated the two germline ends. The V gene's germline CDR1 is MNHEY and CDR2 SVGAGI. The CDR3 DNA is TGTGCCATCCCGGGACTCTTCATGAACACTGAAGCTTTCTTT. Encoded protein: CAIPGLFMNTEAFF.

The rearrangement joins TRBV5-4 to TRBJ2-3, with D perhaps matching TRBD2 (7 bases). CDR1 and CDR2 (germline): SGHNT, YYREEE (reference sequence). The CDR3 totals 14 residues. With 2 bases removed from V and 7 bases from J, the gap between germline ends came to 14 bases. The CDR3 is CASSFFGGRNTQYF. DNA of the CDR3: TGTGCCAGCAGCTTCTTCGGGGGGCGAAATACGCAGTATTTT.

This clone showed up many times. The rearrangement links TRBV29-1 to TRBJ2-7; D not certain. Germline V gene sequence: CDR1 SQVTM, CDR2 ANQGSEA. Between the trimmed V and J ends, which lost 2 bases and 0 bases, there was a span of 14 bases. This CDR3 has 15 amino acids. CDR3: CSVEWRGQTSYEQYF. The CDR3 DNA sequence: TGCAGCGTTGAATGGCGCGGTCAGACCTCCTACGAGCAGTACTTC.

The CDR3 is CASNSIGQANTGELFF. As DNA, the CDR3 is TGTGCCAGCAATTCTATTGGACAGGCGAACACCGGGGAGCTGTTTTTT. The chain combines TRBV11-2 with TRBJ2-2; 7 bases match TRBD1. Germline V gene data show CDR1 as SGHAT and CDR2 as FQNNGV. The CDR3 has 16 amino acids. V lost 7 bases, J lost 0 bases, and 8 bases stayed unmatched.

This clone was seen only a few times. The genes are TRBV7-6 and TRBJ1-2; maybe TRBD1 (6 bases). Looked up from germline, CDR1 is SGHVS and CDR2 is FNYEAQ. The CDR3 length is 16 residues. V was trimmed by 4 bases and J by 6 bases, leaving 21 bases between them. CDR3 DNA: TGTGCCAGCAGCTCCCCGGAACAGGGTTGGGATCATGGCTACACCTTC. Its translation: CASSSPEQGWDHGYTF.

The chain recombines TRBV7-9 with TRBJ1-2; D remains ambiguous. Trimming removed 7 bases from V and 8 bases from J, with 26 bases in between. This CDR3 has 16 residues. Germline V gives CDR1 SEHNR, CDR2 FQNEAQ (reference sequence). The CDR3 DNA reads as TGTGCCAGCACCACCAGTTTCACGCAGCGGTGGAGGGGCTACACCTTC. Its translation: CASTTSFTQRWRGYTF.

The chain uses TRBV11-1 and TRBJ2-7; maybe TRBD2 (6 bases). Germline V CDR1 and CDR2: SGHAT, FQDESV (reference sequence). Trimming cost V 6 bases and J 0 bases, with 12 bases left between them. CDR3 length: 14 residues. The CDR3 bases are TGTGCCAGCAGACCCGGGACTTACTCCTACGAGCAGTACTTC. Its protein product is CASRPGTYSYEQYF.

This chain links TRBV5-1 with TRBJ2-4; D may be TRBD2 (7 bases). Per the germline V gene, CDR1 is SGHRS and CDR2 is YFSETQ. V shed 4 bases and J shed 7 bases, with 18 bases lying between them. CDR3 length: 15 residues. The CDR3 DNA reads as TGCGCCAGCAGCAGGACCCGGGGGGCCTCTAACATTCAGTACTTC. Its translation: CASSRTRGASNIQYF.

This chain links TRBV4-1 with TRBJ2-3; D is undetermined. This CDR3 spans 14 amino acids. Germline V lookup: CDR1 MGHRA, CDR2 YSYEKL. The ends were cut back, 0 bases at V and 2 bases at J, with 6 bases in the middle. CDR3 sequence: CASSQDVATDTQYF. The CDR3 DNA reads as TGCGCCAGCAGCCAAGACGTAGCCACAGATACGCAGTATTTT.

The chain recombines TRBV7-2 with TRBJ2-3; D gene unclear. V was trimmed by 5 bases and J by 0 bases, leaving 15 bases between them. Germline V CDR1 and CDR2: SGHTA, FQGNSA. CDR3 length equals 16 residues. The CDR3 is CASSPTTTKSTDTQYF. CDR3 coding DNA: TGTGCCAGCAGCCCTACAACGACAAAAAGCACAGATACGCAGTATTTT.

The V gene is TRBV18, the J gene TRBJ2-7; 9 nucleotides line up with TRBD1. CDR1 and CDR2 from the germline V gene are KGHSH and LQKENI. V lost 3 bases, J lost 1 base, and 4 bases stayed unmatched. CDR3 size: 15 residues. The CDR3 bases are TGTGCCAGCTCACCTCGACAGGGGGGTTCCTACGAGCAGTACTTC. Residues: CASSPRQGGSYEQYF. Complete variable domain (other parts from reference TRBV18 and TRBJ2-7): NAGVMQNPRHLVRRRGQEARLRCSPMKGHSHVYWYRQLPEEGLKFMVYLQKENIIDESGMPKERFSAEFPKEGPSILRIQQVVRGDSAAYFCASSPRQGGSYEQYFGPGTRLTVT.

The chain combines TRBV27 with TRBJ1-1, with 8 nucleotides matching TRBD1. J lost 5 bases, V lost 0 bases, and 5 bases had no gene match. Germline CDR1 MNHEY, CDR2 SMNVEV (reference sequence). The CDR3 covers 15 residues. The CDR3 nucleotides are TGTGCCAGCAGTTTATCCATCACAGGGGGAACTGAAGCTTTCTTT. This codes for CASSLSITGGTEAFF.

The chain links TRBV5-4 to TRBJ2-7, with TRBD1 matching over 7 bases. With 3 bases clipped from V and 1 base from J, the junction kept 7 bases outside the gene matches. The CDR3 contains 15 residues. The germline V gene encodes CDR1 SGHNT and CDR2 YYREEE (reference sequence). The CDR3, as DNA: TGTGCCAGCAGCTACGGGGACAGCCGATCCTACGAGCAGTACTTC. Protein: CASSYGDSRSYEQYF.

The rearrangement links TRBV6-5 to TRBJ2-7; D ambiguous. Germline V CDR1 and CDR2: MNHEY, SVGAGI. Trimming took 7 bases from V and 2 from J, leaving 6 bases between them. The CDR3 totals 11 residues. CDR3: CASNIPYEQYF. In DNA, the CDR3 is TGTGCCAGCAATATTCCCTACGAGCAGTACTTC.

Only one count was recorded for this clone. The chain uses TRBV18 and TRBJ2-7; 8 bases fit TRBD1. V lost 4 bases to trimming and J lost 5 bases; unmatched junction nucleotides: 7. Germline V gene data show CDR1 as KGHSH and CDR2 as LQKENI. The CDR3 consists of 14 residues. This CDR3 reads CASSLQGAQDEQYF. In DNA form, the CDR3 reads TGTGCCAGCTCACTGCAGGGGGCGCAGGACGAGCAGTACTTC.

This chain connects TRBV10-3 to TRBJ2-7, with 8 bases matching TRBD2. The germline V gene has CDR1 ENHRY and CDR2 SYGVKD. V lost 0 bases and J lost 0; bases outside the gene matches: 25. The CDR3 is made up of 23 amino acids. The CDR3 reads CAISESTGRGGFVGGGPSYEQYF. In DNA, the CDR3 is TGTGCCATCAGTGAGTCGACGGGCAGGGGCGGGTTTGTCGGCGGGGGGCCCTCCTACGAGCAGTACTTC.

V is TRBV6-6 and J is TRBJ1-3; D call uncertain. Germline lookup yields CDR1 MNHNY and CDR2 SVGAGI (reference sequence). V was shortened by 10 bases and J by 0 bases, with 10 bases between the two germline ends. The CDR3 sequence is 13 residues long. CDR3 sequence: CATVFSSGNTIYF. CDR3 DNA sequence: TGTGCCACTGTCTTCAGCTCTGGAAACACCATATATTTT.

This clone came up a few times. The chain is built from TRBV10-3 and TRBJ1-2, with 9 bases that match TRBD1. The CDR3 sequence is 13 residues long. The junction had 7 bases not matched to a gene; V was cut back by 6 bases and J by 8 bases. Germline V gene sequence: CDR1 ENHRY, CDR2 SYGVKD. CDR3 DNA sequence: TGTGCCATCAGGGACAGGGGAACGGAAGGCTACACCTTC. It codes for CAIRDRGTEGYTF.